Sequencing of this T cell receptor (beta chain) was carried out in a study of identical twins. Germline V gene sequence: CDR1 MGHDK, CDR2 SYGVNS. This CDR3 has 14 amino acids. V was pared by 3 bases and J by 1 base, with 7 bases between. This clonotype was seen a handful of times. TCRdb used MiXCR to reprocess the 5' RACE reads, holding one entry per CDR3 protein. The top ten clones hold approximately 0.49% of a sample with some 570,000 distinct CDR3 sequences, more than 20% of them seen once. This same sample was also taken into another study, of yellow fever vaccine responses in identical twins.

This receptor was identified in a woman aged 18-35 years in good health. Sequencing was done on a sample of CD4+ T cells sorted from blood. The rearrangement links TRBV25-1 to TRBJ2-1, with D unresolved. The CDR3 spells CASSEAGSYNEQFF. Here the CDR3 DNA reads TGTGCCAGCAGTGAGGCCGGTTCCTACAATGAGCAGTTCTTC.